These T cell receptor beta chains were read from a single sample in a study of T cell changes during pregnancy in multiple sclerosis. Data came from immunoSEQ multiplex PCR; TCRdb stores just in-frame clones and leaves some out. The profile covers 90,000 to 130,000 clones, with more than 85% appearing a single time and about 1.6% taken by the ten largest. Specimen: peripheral blood, collected in the third trimester of pregnancy. The source of these receptors is a female donor with multiple sclerosis, enrolled in a pregnancy study. Each CDR3 is given with its conserved first and last residue. Fields, in order: J gene, clone size, D gene, V gene, CDR3 protein, CDR3 DNA. D genes are given only for firm matches. Clone sizes are given selectively: once, few, many, or a class where the clone is expanded.

TRBJ1-6 - - TRBV6-1 CASSEARDFNSPLHF TGTGCCAGCAGTGAAGCGCGGGACTTTAATTCACCCCTCCACTTT
TRBJ1-2 - TRBD1 TRBV6-6 CASRGQTHGYTF TGTGCCAGCAGGGGACAGACCCATGGCTACACCTTC
TRBJ2-3 - TRBD2 TRBV6-1 CASSARTSGRAGWTDTQYF TGTGCCAGCAGTGCCCGGACTAGCGGGAGGGCCGGGTGGACAGATACGCAGTATTTT
TRBJ1-5 - - TRBV6-6 CASSNRDNQPQHF TGTGCCAGCAGCAACCGGGACAATCAGCCCCAGCATTTT
TRBJ1-1 - - TRBV7-9 CASSPMGQQNTEAFF TGTGCCAGCAGCCCGATGGGACAACAGAATACTGAAGCTTTCTTT
TRBJ2-3 - - TRBV9 CASSVATGLPPADTQYF TGTGCCAGCAGCGTAGCTACAGGACTACCCCCTGCCGATACGCAGTATTTT
TRBJ1-2 - TRBD1 TRBV6-6 CASSYATGGNYGYTF TGTGCCAGCAGTTACGCGACAGGGGGAAACTATGGCTACACCTTC
TRBJ1-2 once - TRBV6-5 CATRQTAYGYTF TGTGCCACCCGACAGACGGCCTATGGCTACACCTTC
TRBJ2-1 - TRBD2 TRBV10-1 CASSEWTSGHNEQFF TGCGCCAGCAGTGAGTGGACTAGCGGCCACAATGAGCAGTTCTTC
TRBJ1-5 - - TRBV9 CASSVDGGNQPQHF TGTGCCAGCAGCGTAGACGGGGGCAATCAGCCCCAGCATTTT
TRBJ1-1 - TRBD1 TRBV25-1 CASRADREWTEAFF TGTGCCAGCAGGGCCGACAGGGAGTGGACTGAAGCTTTCTTT
TRBJ1-2 - TRBD1 TRBV7-8 CASKGSGQGTESYTF TGTGCCAGCAAGGGTTCGGGACAGGGGACTGAGAGCTACACCTTC
TRBJ2-7 - - TRBV9 CASSGRASYEQYF TGTGCCAGCAGCGGTCGCGCGTCCTACGAGCAGTACTTC
TRBJ1-6 - TRBD1 TRBV5-6 CASSASGTGLSPLHF TGTGCCAGCAGCGCATCCGGGACAGGACTTTCACCCCTCCACTTT
TRBJ1-5 - TRBD1 TRBV7-2 CASSLRTGEGQPQHF TGTGCCAGCAGCCTACGGACAGGGGAAGGACAGCCCCAGCATTTT
TRBJ1-4 - TRBD1 TRBV16 CASSFDRAEKLFF TGTGCCAGCAGCTTCGACAGGGCTGAAAAACTGTTTTTT
TRBJ1-1 - - TRBV7-2 CASSFSGYTEAFF TGTGCCAGCAGCTTTTCAGGGTACACTGAAGCTTTCTTT
TRBJ1-2 - TRBD1 TRBV7-3 CASSLDRDYGYTF TGTGCCAGCAGTTTGGACAGGGACTATGGCTACACCTTC
TRBJ2-2 - TRBD1 TRBV6-5 CASSYSTGQGVRELFF TGTGCCAGCAGTTACTCGACGGGACAGGGTGTTCGGGAGCTGTTTTTT
TRBJ2-1 - TRBD1 TRBV30 CAWTLGQSEQFF TGTGCCTGGACCTTGGGACAGTCTGAGCAGTTCTTC
TRBJ2-3 - TRBD2 TRBV19 CASRLEGLPRETQYF TGTGCCAGTAGGTTGGAGGGACTACCCCGGGAAACGCAGTATTTT
TRBJ1-1 - TRBD1 TRBV2 CASSDYPQGALPEAFF TGTGCCAGCAGTGATTATCCCCAGGGGGCGCTCCCTGAAGCTTTCTTT
TRBJ2-1 - TRBD1 TRBV11-2 CASSPFITGARYNEQFF TGTGCCAGCAGCCCGTTTATTACAGGGGCGAGGTACAATGAGCAGTTCTTC
TRBJ2-2 - - TRBV6-5 CASSRRQANTGELFF TGTGCCAGCAGTCGACGGCAGGCGAACACCGGGGAGCTGTTTTTT
TRBJ2-3 - - TRBV6-5 CASSYKLTDTQYF TGTGCCAGCAGTTATAAACTCACAGATACGCAGTATTTT
TRBJ2-7 - - TRBV4-1 CASSRAGPPEQYF TGCGCCAGCAGCCGCGCGGGGCCCCCCGAGCAGTACTTC
TRBJ2-3 - - TRBV19 CASRPRLGGTDTQYF TGTGCCAGTAGGCCCCGGTTAGGGGGCACAGATACGCAGTATTTT
TRBJ2-1 - - TRBV5-6 CASSFRDSGKGQFF TGTGCCAGCAGCTTTAGGGACTCAGGTAAAGGGCAGTTCTTC
TRBJ2-5 - TRBD2 TRBV7-2 CASSLLAGGPGETQYF TGTGCCAGCAGCTTACTAGCGGGAGGGCCTGGGGAGACCCAGTACTTC
TRBJ2-2 - - TRBV6-5 CASREDRKNTGELFF TGTGCCAGCCGAGAGGACAGAAAGAACACCGGGGAGCTGTTTTTT
TRBJ1-2 - - TRBV7-9 CASSLDEGLARGYTF TGTGCCAGCAGCTTAGATGAGGGCTTGGCGAGAGGCTACACCTTC
TRBJ2-3 - TRBD2 TRBV7-2 CASSSLAGGDTQYF TGTGCCAGCAGCTCGCTAGCGGGAGGGGATACGCAGTATTTT
TRBJ1-2 once - TRBV30 CAWKVQGNGYTF TGTGCCTGGAAGGTACAGGGAAATGGCTACACCTTC
TRBJ1-5 - - TRBV30 CAWSGAANQPQHF TGTGCCTGGAGTGGCGCGGCTAATCAGCCCCAGCATTTT
TRBJ2-2 - - TRBV5-4 CASSWEGGTGELFF TGTGCCAGCAGCTGGGAGGGGGGAACCGGGGAGCTGTTTTTT
TRBJ1-5 - - TRBV27 CASSLFGGVMDQPQHF TGTGCCAGCAGTTTATTCGGGGGGGTGATGGATCAGCCCCAGCATTTT
TRBJ2-3 - - TRBV7-6 CASSYTGTYGDTQYF TGTGCCAGCAGCTATACCGGGACTTATGGAGATACGCAGTATTTT
TRBJ1-2 few TRBD1 TRBV2 CASRIRQGIGYTF TGTGCCAGCAGGATTCGACAGGGAATAGGCTACACCTTC
TRBJ1-5 - - TRBV19 CATSFGGSYQPQHF TGTGCCACCTCCTTTGGAGGATCTTATCAGCCCCAGCATTTT
TRBJ1-2 - TRBD1 TRBV2 CASRKGDSYGYTF TGTGCCAGCAGAAAGGGGGACAGTTATGGCTACACCTTC
TRBJ1-1 - - TRBV18 CASSPAGGVEAFF TGTGCCAGCTCACCCGCGGGGGGAGTTGAAGCTTTCTTT
TRBJ2-3 - TRBD2 TRBV7-9 CASSRTSGGTDTQYF TGTGCCAGCAGTCGGACTAGCGGGGGCACAGATACGCAGTATTTT
TRBJ2-1 - TRBD2 TRBV18 CASSPMVSSGANEQFF TGTGCCAGCTCACCAATGGTGTCTAGCGGGGCCAATGAGCAGTTCTTC
TRBJ2-7 - - TRBV30 CAWSPTDRPFPYEQYF TGTGCCTGGAGTCCAACGGACAGACCCTTTCCCTACGAGCAGTACTTC
TRBJ1-5 - - TRBV19 CASSIGGRAQHF TGTGCCAGTAGTATAGGCGGCAGGGCCCAGCATTTT
TRBJ2-7 - - TRBV2 CASSPVLTYEQYF TGTGCCAGCAGCCCAGTCCTCACCTACGAGCAGTACTTC
TRBJ1-4 - TRBD1 TRBV6-1 CASSRDRGSEKLFF TGTGCCAGCAGCAGGGACAGGGGTAGTGAAAAACTGTTTTTT
TRBJ2-3 - - TRBV10-3 CAISESGSTDTQYF TGTGCCATCAGTGAGTCTGGCTCCACAGATACGCAGTATTTT
TRBJ1-5 few - TRBV2 CASSGVGQPQHF TGTGCCAGCAGCGGAGTCGGTCAGCCCCAGCATTTT
TRBJ2-7 - TRBD2 TRBV28 CASTLAGSSYEQYF TGTGCCAGCACCTTAGCGGGAAGCTCCTACGAGCAGTACTTC
TRBJ2-2 - TRBD2 TRBV7-9 CASRRTSGKTGELFF TGTGCCAGCAGGCGTACTAGCGGGAAGACCGGGGAGCTGTTTTTT
TRBJ2-5 few - TRBV30 CAWRSRGAGETQYF TGTGCCTGGAGAAGTCGGGGAGCGGGAGAGACCCAGTACTTC
TRBJ2-5 - TRBD1 TRBV7-9 CASSTGQYQETQYF TGTGCCAGCAGCACGGGACAGTACCAAGAGACCCAGTACTTC